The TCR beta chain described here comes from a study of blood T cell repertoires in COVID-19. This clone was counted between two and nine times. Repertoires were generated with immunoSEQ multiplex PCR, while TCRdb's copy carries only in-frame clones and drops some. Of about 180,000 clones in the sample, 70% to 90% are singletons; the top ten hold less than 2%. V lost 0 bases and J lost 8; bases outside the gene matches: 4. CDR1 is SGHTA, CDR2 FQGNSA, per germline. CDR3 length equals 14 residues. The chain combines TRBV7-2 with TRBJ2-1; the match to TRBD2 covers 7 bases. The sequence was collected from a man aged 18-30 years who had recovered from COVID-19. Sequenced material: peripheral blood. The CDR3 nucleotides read TGTGCCAGCAGCTTAGCGCGAGGGAGGGATGAGCAGTTCTTC. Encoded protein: CASSLARGRDEQFF.